The 21 T cell receptor beta chains below were found in one sample sequenced in a study of human T cells and chemical hapten exposure. TCRdb re-derived calls from the RACE reads in MiXCR, one entry per CDR3 protein. The table includes 35,000 to 45,000 distinct CDR3 sequences, around 10% detected once. Time point in this sample: patch test 2, 6 weeks after DPC sensitization. The sample's treatment: therapeutic diphenylcyclopropenone sensitization with weekly scalp DPC. This material consisted of whole blood, taken in connection with sensitization to the hapten diphenylcyclopropenone (DPC). The receptors were sampled from a woman aged 40 to 50 with alopecia areata. Some clones in this sample may be carry-over from other donors' samples.

The chain combines TRBV9 with TRBJ2-3, with D unresolved. Trimming took off 5 bases at V and 5 bases at J, with 9 bases between the two ends. Germline V gene sequence: CDR1 SGDLS, CDR2 YYNGEE. The CDR3 has 12 residues. The CDR3 here is CASSTLGDTQYF. CDR3 bases: TGTGCCAGCAGTACACTTGGAGATACGCAGTATTTT. The full variable domain, with the rest looked up from reference TRBV9 and TRBJ2-3, is DSGVTQTPKHLITATGQRVTLRCSPRSGDLSVYWYQQSLDQGLQFLIQYYNGEERAKGNILERFSAQQFPDLHSELNLSSLELGDSALYFCASSTLGDTQYFGPGTRLTVL.

Ten or more counts support this clonotype. The rearrangement links TRBV27 to TRBJ2-7, with 9 positions matching TRBD1. Unmatched junction bases numbered 16, after V lost 1 base and J lost 0 bases. The germline V gene has CDR1 MNHEY and CDR2 SMNVEV (reference sequence). The CDR3 consists of 20 residues. The CDR3 is CASSLYWDREPQVNSYEQYF. The CDR3 DNA reads TGTGCCAGCAGTTTATATTGGGACAGGGAACCCCAGGTTAACTCCTACGAGCAGTACTTC.

This clonotype was seen ten or more times. The chain has TRBV20-1 and TRBJ1-5, with unresolved D. V lost 6 bases and J 6 bases, leaving 12 bases between the germline ends. The CDR3 runs to 12 residues. CDR1 and CDR2 from the germline V gene are DFQATT and SNEGSKA (reference sequence). CDR3 in DNA: TGCAGTGCCCTAAGCCCTTTTCAGCCCCAGCATTTT. This sequence encodes CSALSPFQPQHF.

This clonotype was seen repeatedly, ten times or more. The chain joins TRBV3-1 to TRBJ1-2, with 11 nucleotides matching TRBD1. Looked up from germline, CDR1 is LGHDT and CDR2 is YNNKEL (reference sequence). CDR3 length: 16 amino acids. V gave up 1 base and J gave up 6 bases; unmatched junction bases: 7. The CDR3 nucleotides read TGTGCCAGCAGCCAAGGGACAGGGGGCGCATCGCATGGCTACACCTTC. This translates into CASSQGTGGASHGYTF.

In its sample, this clonotype was seen a few times. The J gene is TRBJ2-1, the V gene TRBV12-3 or TRBV12-4; either TRBD1 or TRBD2 may supply D (5 bases each). The CDR3 contains 19 residues. V dropped 3 bases and J dropped 3 bases, with 24 bases sitting between them. In DNA form, the CDR3 reads TGTGCCAGCAGTTTGGCCTGGGTTCGGCAGGGAGTTTTCTACAATGAGCAGTTCTTC. Amino acid sequence: CASSLAWVRQGVFYNEQFF.

This clonotype has at least ten counts. J is TRBJ1-2 and V is TRBV6-5; D is perhaps TRBD1 (5 bases). Germline V gene lookup returns CDR1 MNHEY and CDR2 SVGAGI. V dropped 6 bases and J dropped 4 bases, with 12 bases sitting between them. The CDR3 contains 13 residues. CDR3 nucleotide sequence: TGTGCCAGCAGCCGTGACAGCCTCTATGGCTACACCTTC. Translating gives CASSRDSLYGYTF.

This clonotype was counted ten times or more. This rearrangement joins TRBV7-8 to TRBJ1-4; possible D gene TRBD1, 5 bases. CDR1 SGHVS and CDR2 FQNEAQ come from the germline V gene. Trimming took off 3 bases at V and 7 bases at J, with 21 bases between the two ends. The CDR3 is 17 amino acids. The CDR3, as DNA: TGTGCCAGCAGCTTTCGGGGGAGTCGCAGGACGGGTGAAAAACTGTTTTTT. Its translation: CASSFRGSRRTGEKLFF.

This sequence joins TRBV4-2 and TRBJ2-3; D gene unclear. CDR3 length: 14 residues. Germline assignment: CDR1 LGHNA and CDR2 YNFKEQ. The V end lost 2 bases, the J end lost 6 bases, and 12 bases lay between the germline ends. CDR3 protein: CASSQTAVVDTQYF. The DNA of the CDR3 is TGTGCCAGCAGCCAAACTGCCGTCGTGGATACGCAGTATTTT.

This clonotype showed up just a few times. The V gene is TRBV7-2, the J gene TRBJ1-5, with D unclear. This CDR3 comprises 13 residues. CDR1 and CDR2 from the germline V gene are SGHTA and FQGNSA. V lost 5 bases and J 6 bases, leaving 11 bases between the germline ends. CDR3 sequence: CASSTYTSQPQHF. The DNA for the CDR3 is TGTGCCAGCAGCACTTATACTTCTCAGCCCCAGCATTTT.

Turning to this clonotype: This sequence may be a read error, since a much larger clone differs from it by one base. V and J are TRBV20-1 and TRBJ2-7, with D possibly TRBD2 on 6 matching bases. V was pared by 6 bases and J by 3 bases, with 15 bases between. This CDR3 has 13 amino acids. Germline values: CDR1 DFQATT, CDR2 SNEGSKA (reference sequence). The CDR3 bases are TGCAGTGCGCCGGGGGTAAGCTTCTACGAGCAGTACTTC. Translated, it gives CSAPGVSFYEQYF.

This clonotype was seen only a few times. The J gene is TRBJ1-6, the V gene TRBV10-3; possibly TRBD1 for D (5 bases). Germline V gene lookup returns CDR1 ENHRY and CDR2 SYGVKD. The V end lost 6 bases, the J end lost 7 bases, and 10 bases lay between the germline ends. The length of the CDR3 is 13 residues. CDR3 nucleotides: TGTGCCATCAGAGGGACGCTCAATTCACCCCTCCACTTT. Residues: CAIRGTLNSPLHF.

This clonotype was observed many times. The J gene is TRBJ1-2, the V gene TRBV6-5; tentative D call: TRBD1 (6 bases). Trimming took off 0 bases at V and 4 bases at J, with 6 bases between the two ends. CDR3 length: 13 residues. Germline CDR1 reads MNHEY; CDR2 reads SVGAGI. CDR3 region: CASSYSTGYGYTF. The CDR3 nucleotides read TGTGCCAGCAGTTACTCGACAGGCTATGGCTACACCTTC.

By share, this clonotype counts as medium-sized. J is TRBJ1-6 and V is TRBV9; a possible D gene is TRBD1 (5 bases). The germline gives CDR1 SGDLS, CDR2 YYNGEE. The CDR3 has 16 residues. V was cut by 4 bases and J by 4 bases, with 15 bases left in between. The DNA for the CDR3 is TGTGCCAGCAGCCGCGAGGCAGGGAATTATAATTCACCCCTCCACTTT. It is translated as CASSREAGNYNSPLHF.

This clonotype showed up many times. V is TRBV12-3 or TRBV12-4 and J is TRBJ1-5, with 7 nucleotides matching TRBD1. The V gene end was trimmed by 3 bases and the J gene end by 7 bases; junction bases not matched to a gene: 9. CDR3 length: 15 residues. CDR3 loop: CASSLAGGTGQPQHF. As DNA, the CDR3 is TGTGCCAGCAGTTTGGCAGGGGGAACAGGGCAGCCCCAGCATTTT.

This clonotype was picked up many times. The CDR3, as DNA: TGTGCCAGCAGTCCTTCAGGGACAGGGTACTATGGCTACACCTTC. Translating gives CASSPSGTGYYGYTF. The genes are TRBV6-5 and TRBJ1-2; TRBD1 agrees at 9 bases. The V gene end was trimmed by 5 bases and the J gene end by 3 bases; junction bases not matched to a gene: 7. Germline V gives CDR1 MNHEY, CDR2 SVGAGI. This CDR3 is built from 15 residues.

V usage is TRBV7-3 and J usage is TRBJ1-2; D is uncertain. Germline CDR1 is SGHTA and CDR2 is FQGTGA. V lost 3 bases to trimming and J lost 2 bases, with 7 bases between them. The CDR3 totals 13 residues. The CDR3 region is CASSLDGNYGYTF. As DNA, the CDR3 is TGTGCCAGCAGCTTGGACGGAAACTATGGCTACACCTTC.

This clonotype showed up many times. This rearrangement joins TRBV4-3 to TRBJ2-2, with unresolved D. The germline V gene has CDR1 LGHNA and CDR2 YSLEER. The length of the CDR3 is 17 residues. V was shortened by 3 bases and J by 0 bases, with 14 bases between the two germline ends. CDR3 region: CASSHGGGETNTGELFF. The CDR3, as DNA: TGCGCCAGCAGCCATGGTGGTGGTGAGACGAACACCGGGGAGCTGTTTTTT.

This clonotype was observed many times. V usage is TRBV29-1 and J usage is TRBJ1-5; 10 bases are a match to TRBD1. Germline V gene sequence: CDR1 SQVTM, CDR2 ANQGSEA. The V segment lost 6 bases and the J segment 6 bases; nucleotides outside the gene matches: 5. This CDR3 is 13 amino acids long. CDR3 amino acids: CSVGQGFGQPQHF. In DNA, the CDR3 is TGCAGCGTGGGACAGGGGTTTGGTCAGCCCCAGCATTTT.

This clonotype was seen ten or more times. The V call is TRBV5-1, the J call TRBJ1-2, with 9 positions matching TRBD1. The germline V gene encodes CDR1 SGHRS and CDR2 YFSETQ. V lost 4 bases, J lost 8 bases, and 9 bases stayed unmatched. CDR3 length: 14 amino acids. The DNA for the CDR3 is TGCGCCAGCAGCGGGACAGGGCCCCTCTTAGGCTACACCTTC. Translated, it gives CASSGTGPLLGYTF.

This clonotype was seen only a few times. V usage is TRBV5-1 and J usage is TRBJ1-6; D perhaps matches TRBD1 (5 bases). Germline lookup yields CDR1 SGHRS and CDR2 YFSETQ. V dropped 3 bases and J dropped 9 bases, with 16 bases sitting between them. The CDR3 has 15 amino acids. The CDR3 bases are TGCGCCAGCAGCTCCTCCGGGGGATACGGTTCACCCCTCCACTTT. Protein: CASSSSGGYGSPLHF. Full variable domain (rest looked up from reference TRBV5-1 and TRBJ1-6): KAGVTQTPRYLIKTRGQQVTLSCSPISGHRSVSWYQQTPGQGLQFLFEYFSETQRNKGNFPGRFSGRQFSNSRSEMNVSTLELGDSALYLCASSSSGGYGSPLHFGNGTRLTVT.

This clonotype was counted ten times or more. This sequence joins TRBV4-2 and TRBJ2-7; perhaps TRBD1 as D (6 bases). The CDR3 is made up of 12 amino acids. Trimming took off 4 bases at V and 4 bases at J, with 8 bases between the two ends. Germline-derived CDR1 and CDR2 are LGHNA and YNFKEQ. DNA of the CDR3: TGTGCCAGCAGCCCGGGACAATACGAGCAGTACTTC. Translation: CASSPGQYEQYF.